Listed here are 8 T cell receptor beta chains from one sample, sequenced in a study of CD8 T cells in ankylosing spondylitis. Study results and caveats: There was a TCR beta motif, made of several highly homologous variants, that appeared characteristic of ankylosing spondylitis blood.

These receptors have no identified antigens. TCRdb itself ran the 5' RACE reads through MiXCR, one entry per CDR3 protein. The sample has about 540,000 distinct CDR3 sequences, about an eighth seen once; the top ten hold about 6.5%. Sequenced sample: blood, either unsorted or a sorted T cell fraction (not recorded which). The origin of the receptors is a male donor with ankylosing spondylitis.

This clonotype was detected many times. This chain links TRBV10-3 with TRBJ2-1, with D tentatively TRBD2 (6 bases). V lost 2 bases and J 2 bases, leaving 10 bases between the germline ends. The germline V gene encodes CDR1 ENHRY and CDR2 SYGVKD. This CDR3 region has 15 residues. CDR3 bases: TGTGCCATCAGTGAGGCTAGCGAAACCTACAATGAGCAGTTCTTC. It encodes CAISEASETYNEQFF.

This clonotype was picked up many times. This chain uses TRBV12-3 or TRBV12-4 with TRBJ1-2; 10 bases agree with TRBD1. This CDR3 has 13 amino acids. V was pared by 7 bases and J by 10 bases, with 9 bases of the junction left unmatched. CDR3 sequence reads: CASTWGTGAPYTF. In DNA form, the CDR3 reads TGTGCCAGCACCTGGGGGACAGGGGCCCCCTACACCTTC.

In its sample, this clonotype was seen a few times. The V gene is TRBV5-1, the J gene TRBJ2-1, with 9 bases matching TRBD2. CDR1 and CDR2 from the germline V gene are SGHRS and YFSETQ. V lost 4 bases, J lost 10 bases, and 12 bases stayed unmatched. The CDR3 runs to 15 residues. The CDR3 protein is CASSPRGGREDEQFF. CDR3 nucleotides: TGCGCCAGCAGCCCCAGAGGCGGGAGGGAGGACGAGCAGTTCTTC.

A few counts support this clonotype. The chain recombines TRBV29-1 with TRBJ1-2, with D possibly matching TRBD1 (6 bases). The CDR3 has 13 residues. The germline V gene has CDR1 SQVTM and CDR2 ANQGSEA. The V gene lost 7 bases and the J gene lost 4 bases, with 16 bases spanning the gap. The CDR3: CSAYRERAYGYTF. The CDR3 DNA follows: TGCAGCGCCTACAGGGAAAGGGCCTATGGCTACACCTTC.

About this clonotype itself: A much larger clonotype is one base distant, so this may be a read error. The gene calls are TRBV7-9 and TRBJ2-7, with D hard to call. The CDR3 has 15 residues. Germline CDR1 is SEHNR and CDR2 is FQNEAQ (reference sequence). CDR3 residues: CTSSFMWEGAYEQYF. Written as DNA, the CDR3 is TGTACCAGCAGCTTTATGTGGGAAGGAGCCTACGAGCAGTACTTC.

This clonotype was recorded many times. J is TRBJ2-3 and V is TRBV12-3 or TRBV12-4; 8 bases line up with TRBD2. This CDR3 is built from 15 residues. V shed 6 bases, J shed 4 bases, and the junction held 9 bases outside the gene matches. CDR3 sequence (DNA): TGTGCCAGCAGCCAAACCGGGACTAGTCCAGATACGCAGTATTTT. This gives the protein CASSQTGTSPDTQYF.

In this sample, this clonotype turned up a few times. The V and J genes are TRBV12-3 or TRBV12-4 and TRBJ2-7, with 7 bases matching TRBD2. The CDR3 is 15 amino acids. The trim removed 1 base at V and 3 bases at J, leaving 6 bases unmatched. CDR3 residues: CASSLGSGRLYEQYV. The DNA for the CDR3 is TGTGCCAGCAGTTTAGGTTCCGGGAGGCTCTACGAGCAGTACGTC.

CDR3 sequence: CSASGQGWVEQYV. For the CDR3, the DNA is TGCAGTGCTAGCGGGCAGGGTTGGGTCGAGCAGTACGTC. The chain carries TRBV20-1 and TRBJ2-7, with TRBD1 as a possible D gene (5 bases). Germline V gene lookup returns CDR1 DFQATT and CDR2 SNEGSKA (reference sequence). The CDR3 contains 13 residues. V was shortened by 3 bases and J by 6 bases, with 15 bases between the two germline ends.